A selection of T cell receptor beta chains follows, all from one sample in a study of T cells in Graves' hyperthyroidism and ophthalmopathy. TCRdb re-analysed the multiplex PCR reads in MiXCR, keeping a single row per CDR3 protein. This table has 730,000 or so distinct CDR3 sequences, over 15% appearing once. Material: blood. The receptor set was obtained from a woman between 45 and 65 years old with Graves' hyperthyroidism that later progressed to Graves' ophthalmopathy. Both conserved end residues are part of each CDR3. D genes are given only for firm matches. The size of a clone is reported for some rows only, either as once, few or many, or as a class for expanded clones.

v_call	d_call	clone_size	j_call	cdr3_nt	cdr3_aa
TRBV20-1	NA	many	TRBJ1-5	TGCAGTGCTGGGCGGGCGCGGGGATCAAGCAATCAGCCCCAGCATTTT	CSAGRARGSSNQPQHF
TRBV15	TRBD2	NA	TRBJ2-3	TGTGCCACCAGCAGGAGTAGACCCGGGACTACCTTCACAGATACGCAGTATTTT	CATSRSRPGTTFTDTQYF
TRBV29-1	NA	NA	TRBJ1-1	TGCAGCGTTCTGGACAGACTGAACACTGAAGCTTTCTTT	CSVLDRLNTEAFF
TRBV3-1	NA	few	TRBJ2-7	TGTGCCAGCAGCCAAGCCCGGACAACGAACGAGCAGTACTTC	CASSQARTTNEQYF
TRBV7-2	NA	many	TRBJ2-3	TGTGCCAGCAGCATCCTCACAGATACGCAGTATTTT	CASSILTDTQYF
TRBV7-9	TRBD1	many	TRBJ2-7	TGTGCCAGCAGCTTAGCTCCCTCGGGACAGGGCCCCCACGAGCAGTACTTC	CASSLAPSGQGPHEQYF
TRBV30	NA	NA	TRBJ1-5	TGTGCCTGGCAATCCGGGGGTCTAAATCAGCCCCAGCATTTT	CAWQSGGLNQPQHF
TRBV11-2	TRBD1	many	TRBJ1-2	TGTGCCAGCAGCTTAAAAGGACAGGGATCGGGTGGCTACACCTTC	CASSLKGQGSGGYTF
TRBV29-1	NA	NA	TRBJ2-7	TGCAGCGTCCTTTTCCGTGCCTCCTACGAGCAGTACTTC	CSVLFRASYEQYF
TRBV20-1	NA	NA	TRBJ1-4	TGCAGTGCTAGAGAAGCAACAACTAATGAAAAACTGTTTTTT	CSAREATTNEKLFF
TRBV5-1	NA	NA	TRBJ1-6	TGCGCCAGCAGAATCAATTGGGGGGACAATAATTCACCCCTCCACTTT	CASRINWGDNNSPLHF
TRBV10-3	NA	NA	TRBJ2-1	TGTGCCATCAGCCCCGGGCAGGGTTTATACAATGAGCAGTTCTTC	CAISPGQGLYNEQFF
TRBV2	NA	few	TRBJ1-2	TGTGCCAGCACCAAACAAGGGCCGGGTGGAGGCTACACCTTC	CASTKQGPGGGYTF
TRBV7-9	NA	many	TRBJ1-1	TGTGCCAGCAGCCTGGAGGCAGGGGAAGCTTTCTTT	CASSLEAGEAFF
TRBV7-2	NA	few	TRBJ2-2	TGTGCCAGCAGCCTCGGGAGTCCGAGATACGGCGGGGAGCTGTTTTTT	CASSLGSPRYGGELFF
TRBV7-2	NA	few	TRBJ2-3	TGTGCCAGCAGCCCCTCCCCGGGTATCACAGATACGCAGTATTTT	CASSPSPGITDTQYF
TRBV12-3/TRBV12-4	NA	NA	TRBJ1-2	TGTGCCAGCAGTGAGAACGGTGACTATGGCTACACCTTC	CASSENGDYGYTF
TRBV12-3/TRBV12-4	TRBD1	many	TRBJ2-7	TGTGCCAGCAGTCAACGGACCGGGACAGGGGACCACGAGCAGTACTTC	CASSQRTGTGDHEQYF
TRBV11-2	TRBD2	many	TRBJ2-1	TGTGCCAGCAGCAATAGCGGGGGGGCTTACAATGAGCAGTTCTTC	CASSNSGGAYNEQFF
TRBV6-1	NA	few	TRBJ2-3	TGTGCCAGCAGTGAAGGACAGGGCACAGATACGCAGTATTTT	CASSEGQGTDTQYF
TRBV5-1	NA	many	TRBJ2-1	TGCGCCAGCAGCCCACGGAGGGACAGCGGGAACAATGAGCAGTTCTTC	CASSPRRDSGNNEQFF
TRBV7-9	TRBD2	many	TRBJ2-3	TGTGCCAGCAGCTTAGTAGGTCTAGCGGCCACAGATACGCAGTATTTT	CASSLVGLAATDTQYF
TRBV11-2	NA	many	TRBJ1-1	TGTGCCAGCAGCTTAGATGAGGGGGTTTCCACTGAAGCTTTCTTT	CASSLDEGVSTEAFF
TRBV12-3/TRBV12-4	NA	NA	TRBJ2-7	TGTGCCAGCAGTTTTGGGGAACTTTCCTACGAGCAGTACTTC	CASSFGELSYEQYF
TRBV2	NA	many	TRBJ2-3	TGTGCCAGCAGTGATGGTCCCGGGGATACGCAGTATTTT	CASSDGPGDTQYF
TRBV6-5	NA	many	TRBJ2-7	TGTGCCAGCAGTTACGGGCATGGGGGCGAGCAGTACTTC	CASSYGHGGEQYF
TRBV7-8	NA	many	TRBJ2-5	TGTGCCAGCAGCCGGGGGACGTTCCAAGAGACCCAGTACTTC	CASSRGTFQETQYF
TRBV6-4	TRBD1	NA	TRBJ1-1	TGTGCCAGCAGGGGGACAGATCCGCAGGTGAACACTGAAGCTTTCTTT	CASRGTDPQVNTEAFF
TRBV3-1	NA	many	TRBJ2-1	TGTGCCAGCAGCCAGGAGGGACTGAGCTCCTACAATGAGCAGTTCTTC	CASSQEGLSSYNEQFF
TRBV7-6	NA	NA	TRBJ1-3	TGTGCCAGCAGCCCAGAGGGGGTCTCCGGAAACACCATATATTTT	CASSPEGVSGNTIYF
TRBV4-1	NA	few	TRBJ2-2	TGCGCCAGCAGCCAAGACGGGCCGGGGGCTATGGACACCGGGGAGCTGTTTTTT	CASSQDGPGAMDTGELFF
TRBV24-1	TRBD1	NA	TRBJ1-5	TGTGCCACCAGAGGACAGGGGGATAGCAATCAGCCCCAGCATTTT	CATRGQGDSNQPQHF
TRBV12-3/TRBV12-4	TRBD2	NA	TRBJ2-1	TGTGCCAGCAGGTTGACTAGCGGGGGGTCATGGGACAATGAGCAGTTCTTC	CASRLTSGGSWDNEQFF
TRBV11-2	TRBD2	many	TRBJ2-2	TGTGCCAGCAGCTTTCCTAGCGGGGGGGCATCCGGGGAGCTGTTTTTT	CASSFPSGGASGELFF
TRBV19	NA	NA	TRBJ2-2	TGTGCCAGTAGTATTTCCGGGGTCGGCACCGGGGAGCTGTTTTTT	CASSISGVGTGELFF
TRBV14	TRBD1	NA	TRBJ1-2	TGTGCCAGCAGCCGGGACAGGGGTTTCTATGGCTACACCTTC	CASSRDRGFYGYTF